This passage covers 10 T cell receptor beta chains from one sample sequenced in a study of shared clonotypes between healthy human individuals. Only in-frame clones appear in the TCRdb table, and some are missing; sequencing was by immunoSEQ multiplex PCR. The sample records 2 million to 3 million clones, 80% to 95% being singletons. The sample comprised naive CD4+ T cells from PBMCs. Subset: CD45RA+ positively selected. Source of these receptors: a man between 18 and 35 years old in good health. Some clones in this sample may be carry-over from other donors' samples.

This sequence joins TRBV6-6 and TRBJ2-3; D possibly corresponds to TRBD2 (7 bases). The CDR3 is 14 residues long. V lost 10 bases to trimming and J lost 2 bases, with 16 bases between them. Per the germline V gene, CDR1 is MNHNY and CDR2 is SVGAGI (reference sequence). DNA of the CDR3: TGTGCCACTGAGGGGGGGGACAACACAGATACGCAGTATTTT. This gives the protein CATEGGDNTDTQYF.

The CDR3, as DNA: TGTGCCAGTAGTTGGGACGGCCAATCCGTTCAGCCCCAGCATTTT. It encodes CASSWDGQSVQPQHF. This chain connects TRBV19 to TRBJ1-5; TRBD1 is a possible D gene (5 bases). The V end was cut by 5 bases, the J end by 6 bases, with 17 bases between. The CDR3 extends over 15 amino acids. CDR1 LNHDA and CDR2 SQIVND come from the germline V gene (reference sequence).

The chain has TRBV7-3 and TRBJ1-4, with TRBD1 identical over 8 bases. The J segment lost 3 bases and the V segment lost 5 bases, leaving 14 bases of the junction unmatched. The CDR3 covers 18 residues. Germline V gives CDR1 SGHTA, CDR2 FQGTGA. The CDR3 loop reads CASSPYLGQAEPNEKLFF. CDR3 nucleotide sequence: TGTGCCAGCAGCCCGTACCTGGGACAGGCTGAACCTAATGAAAAACTGTTTTTT.

The chain is built from TRBV5-4 and TRBJ2-5; D call uncertain. The J call may be faulty, since TRBJ2-7 better matches the DNA end. The CDR3 spans 13 residues. Germline V gene lookup returns CDR1 SGHNT and CDR2 YYREEE (reference sequence). DNA of the CDR3: TGTGCCAGCAGCTTGGTGTCGCGGTACGAGCAGTACTTC. Protein sequence: CASSLVSRYEQYF.

The chain is built from TRBV30 and TRBJ2-1; TRBD1 matches at 7 bases. This CDR3 has 14 residues. Germline CDR1 reads GTSNPN; CDR2 reads SVGIG (reference sequence). After removal of 1 base from V and 2 bases from J, the junction contained 2 bases not matched to a gene. The CDR3 loop is CAWSGRGTYNEQFF. The CDR3 DNA sequence: TGTGCCTGGAGTGGCAGGGGGACCTACAATGAGCAGTTCTTC.

V and J are TRBV28 and TRBJ1-2; D uncertain. The length of the CDR3 is 14 residues. The germline V gene encodes CDR1 MDHEN and CDR2 SYDVKM. V dropped 2 bases and J dropped 8 bases, with 15 bases sitting between them. The CDR3 region has the DNA TGTGCCAGCAGTTTAGCCCAGATCCCAGCGGGCTACACCTTC. This encodes CASSLAQIPAGYTF.

The rearrangement joins TRBV19 to TRBJ1-1, with TRBD1 as a possible D gene (5 bases). Trimming stripped 3 bases from V and 11 bases from J, with 16 bases between. The germline V gene has CDR1 LNHDA and CDR2 SQIVND (reference sequence). This CDR3 is 13 amino acids long. As DNA, the CDR3 is TGTGCCAGTAGTATGGAGTCAGGGTTGCAGGCTTTCTTT. Encoded protein: CASSMESGLQAFF.

The gene calls are TRBV5-4 and TRBJ2-7; 16 bases fit TRBD2. CDR1 is SGHNT and CDR2 is YYREEE in the germline V gene (reference sequence). The trim removed 0 bases at V and 5 bases at J, leaving 2 bases unmatched. CDR3 length equals 16 residues. CDR3 protein: CASSLAGLAGGNEQYF. The CDR3, as DNA: TGTGCCAGCAGCTTGGCGGGACTAGCGGGAGGGAACGAGCAGTACTTC.

The chain has TRBV6-1 and TRBJ2-1; 9 bases fit TRBD1. Per the germline V gene, CDR1 is MNHNS and CDR2 is SASEGT. This CDR3 contains 14 residues. The V segment lost 8 bases and the J segment 7 bases; nucleotides outside the gene matches: 9. CDR3 sequence (DNA): TGTGCCAGCTCCGCACAGGGGGCGGTTAATGAGCAGTTCTTC. Encoded protein: CASSAQGAVNEQFF.

This sequence joins TRBV29-1 and TRBJ2-3; D not resolved. The CDR3 loop spans 15 amino acids. Germline V gene sequence: CDR1 SQVTM, CDR2 ANQGSEA. The V and J ends lost 4 bases and 2 bases respectively, with 16 bases between them. The chain's CDR3 is CSVVRQDPYTDTQYF. In DNA form, the CDR3 reads TGCAGCGTTGTCCGCCAGGACCCCTACACAGATACGCAGTATTTT.